This T cell receptor (beta chain) is drawn from a study of CD8 T cells in Susac syndrome. The CDR3 runs to 12 residues. CDR1 is SQVTM, CDR2 ANQGSEA, per germline. V lost 3 bases, J lost 3 bases, and 8 bases lay in between. Bulk CD8+ and CD4+ cells came from magnetic negative isolation; CD8+ TEMRA by FACS. An amount of RNA that ranged from roughly 0.45 to 1 ug was reverse transcribed with random hexamers. From the immunoSEQ multiplex PCR reads, TCRdb called clonotypes with MiXCR, one entry per CDR3 protein. The repertoire holds 150,000 or so distinct CDR3 sequences, with 93% as singletons. Sequencing input: CD4+ T cells from PBMCs. V is TRBV29-1 and J is TRBJ1-2; D ambiguous. This clonotype originated in a human donor in good health. CDR3 sequence reads: CSVEGSDYGYTF. The CDR3, as DNA: TGCAGCGTTGAGGGGTCAGACTATGGCTACACCTTC.